This section outlines one TCR beta chain sequence together with its context. Its cognate antigen is unknown. The ends were cut back, 6 bases at V and 1 base at J, with 13 bases in the middle. Looked up from germline, CDR1 is SGHRS and CDR2 is YFSETQ. The CDR3 loop spans 15 amino acids. This specimen comes from a study of OX40 agonist ivuxolimab in advanced cancers. Turning to the study itself: Patients were given ivuxolimab, an antibody that agonizes OX40 (CD134). Three partial responders included one hepatocellular carcinoma patient and two cutaneous melanoma patients. Findings and caveats of the study: Both CD4+ and CD8+ T cell populations in blood had undergone clonal expansion by week 6 at 0.1 to 3.0 mg/kg.

The repertoire was sequenced with immunoSEQ multiplex PCR; TCRdb's copy has only in-frame clones and lacks some. The data show approximately 68,000 clones, with around nine tenths seen just once and 0.75% to 0.85% held by the top ten. This chain joins TRBV5-1 and TRBJ2-2; the D gene is possibly TRBD2 (6 bases). The sample here was CD4+ or CD8+ T cells sorted from blood, taken in a trial of the OX40 agonist ivuxolimab. The receptor comes from an adult with an advanced solid tumor such as melanoma, head and neck, liver or kidney cancer. This CDR3 is CASNTGTGNTGELFF. The CDR3 bases are TGCGCCAGCAACACCGGGACTGGGAACACCGGGGAGCTGTTTTTT.